The TCR beta chain under discussion was sequenced for a study of CD8 T cells in Susac syndrome. Study conclusions and caveats: Clonal CD8+ expansion in Susac was highest in TEMRA cells and active patients.

The CDR3 runs to 14 residues. CDR1 is SGDLS, CDR2 YYNGEE, per germline. The germline V and J ends were trimmed by 4 bases and 7 bases, with 14 bases remaining between them. This clonotype appeared a single time. Its antigen is not identified. CD8+ and CD4+ T cells from blood underwent TCR beta sequencing, which was carried out in a high-throughput format. Through negative isolation, CD4+ and CD8+ T cells were obtained, while TEMRA cells were enriched using FACS. RNA totalling roughly 0.45 to 1 ug underwent reverse transcription with random hexamers. Amplification of TCR beta CDR3 used immunoSEQ multiplex PCR across 54 Vbeta and 13 Jbeta. TCRdb reprocessed the immunoSEQ multiplex PCR reads with MiXCR, giving one entry per CDR3 protein. The profile shows about 120,000 distinct CDR3 sequences, about 93% of them singletons.

The material sequenced was CD8+ T cells from PBMCs. The receptor was derived from a human donor with Susac syndrome. This chain joins TRBV9 and TRBJ2-2; D possibly corresponds to TRBD1 (6 bases). The CDR3 is CASSPHRAGGELFF. The CDR3 DNA reads TGTGCCAGCAGCCCACACAGGGCCGGCGGGGAGCTGTTTTTT.